These T cell receptor beta chains were read from a single sample in a study of patients and donors after allogeneic stem cell transplantation. TCRdb re-analysed the RT-PCR reads in MiXCR, keeping a single row per CDR3 protein. Of over 350,000 distinct CDR3 sequences listed, more than 15% are singletons. The sequenced sample was blood, either unsorted or a sorted T cell fraction (not recorded which). These receptors all come from a human donor who was either an allogeneic HSCT recipient or a stem cell or donor lymphocyte infusion donor (not recorded which). It is not recorded whose cells these are; they may come from a transplant donor. The CDR3 runs from the conserved cysteine through the conserved F or W. D genes are given only for firm matches. Size is stated for part of the rows, as once, few or many counts, or as a class when the clone is expanded.

v_call	j_call	clone_size	d_call	cdr3_nt	cdr3_aa
TRBV18	TRBJ2-2	few	TRBD2	TGTGCCAGCTCACCACAGTCCCTAGCGGGGTTCACCGGGGAGCTGTTTTTT	CASSPQSLAGFTGELFF
TRBV5-6	TRBJ1-5	few	NA	TGTGCCAGCAGCGGACTCAATCAGCCCCAGCATTTT	CASSGLNQPQHF
TRBV12-3/TRBV12-4	TRBJ1-4	NA	NA	TGTGCCAGCAGTTCCCAGGGTATGACTAATGAAAAACTGTTTTTT	CASSSQGMTNEKLFF
TRBV29-1	TRBJ2-7	many	TRBD1	TGCAGCGTTGCCCTAAATGGACAGGGGAACGAGCAGTACTTC	CSVALNGQGNEQYF
TRBV6-1	TRBJ1-4	few	NA	TGTGCCAGCAGCCGGGGAGTAAATGAAAAACTGTTTTTT	CASSRGVNEKLFF
TRBV27	TRBJ1-1	few	NA	TGTGCCAGCGGAACCCAGATGAACACTGAAGCTTTCTTT	CASGTQMNTEAFF
TRBV18	TRBJ1-5	NA	NA	TGTGCCAGCTCACCAACGGAGCCTAGCAATCAGCCCCAGCATTTT	CASSPTEPSNQPQHF
TRBV28	TRBJ2-7	few	TRBD2	TGTGCCAGCAGTTTACCCCCCAGGCTAGCGGGAGTATACGAGCAGTACTTC	CASSLPPRLAGVYEQYF
TRBV7-8	TRBJ2-5	few	NA	TGTGCCAGCAGCTTAGGGACTAAAATGGGAGAGACCCAGTACTTC	CASSLGTKMGETQYF
TRBV7-2	TRBJ1-2	few	NA	TGTGCCAGCAGCATAGCTTCCCCTGGCTACACCTTC	CASSIASPGYTF
TRBV12-3/TRBV12-4	TRBJ1-4	few	TRBD1	TGTGCCAGCAGCCCGGGACAGTTTGACCCAATTGAAAAACTGTTTTTT	CASSPGQFDPIEKLFF
TRBV12-3/TRBV12-4	TRBJ2-6	many	TRBD1	TGTGCCAGCAGATTCGGACAGGGGGCTTCTGGGGCCAACGTCCTGACTTTC	CASRFGQGASGANVLTF
TRBV18	TRBJ1-5	NA	NA	TGTGCCAGCTCCCCTGGGGGGCGAGGCAATCAGCCCCAGCATTTT	CASSPGGRGNQPQHF
TRBV5-1	TRBJ1-1	many	NA	TGCGCCAGCAGCTTGGAGATGCAGGGTGAAGCTTTCTTT	CASSLEMQGEAFF
TRBV12-3/TRBV12-4	TRBJ1-2	once	NA	TGTGCCAGCAGTTTTCTTGGGGGAAGTAATGGCTACACCTTC	CASSFLGGSNGYTF
TRBV24-1	TRBJ2-2	NA	TRBD1	TGTGCCACCAGTGACCTCGGGACAGGGGGCTCCGGGGAGCTGTTTTTT	CATSDLGTGGSGELFF
TRBV9	TRBJ2-1	few	NA	TGTGCCAGCAGCCCGGACCTTATGGGCTCTAATGTTGATGAGCAGTTCTTC	CASSPDLMGSNVDEQFF
TRBV5-1	TRBJ1-1	many	TRBD1	TGTGCCAGCAGTCGACAGGGGAACACTGAAGCTTTCTTT	CASSRQGNTEAFF
TRBV5-6	TRBJ2-7	NA	NA	TGTGCCAGCAGCTCGGCCGTTTGGCTAGTACCCTACGAGCAGTACTTC	CASSSAVWLVPYEQYF
TRBV10-3	TRBJ1-6	few	NA	TGTGCCATCAGTGACGGGTTCTCCTATAATTCACCCCTCCACTTT	CAISDGFSYNSPLHF
TRBV19	TRBJ2-2	few	TRBD2	TGTGCCAGTAGAGGGACTAGCGGGAGGGCTTCGGGCACCGGGGAGCTGTTTTTT	CASRGTSGRASGTGELFF
TRBV7-3	TRBJ1-3	NA	NA	TGTGCCAGCAGCTTCCCTTGGGGGATCCTCTGTGGAAACACCATATATTTT	CASSFPWGILCGNTIYF
TRBV5-1	TRBJ1-1	NA	NA	TGCGCCAGCAGCCCATTGGGGGGCGCTGGCTTGGCTTTCTTT	CASSPLGGAGLAFF
TRBV5-6	TRBJ2-5	few	NA	TGTGCCAGCAGCTTGGGGGGCCCTCGTCGGGGGCAAGAGACCCAGTACTTC	CASSLGGPRRGQETQYF
TRBV6-1	TRBJ2-2	few	TRBD1	TGTGCCAGCAGTGCCGGGACAGGGTGGCTCTCCGGGGAGCTGTTTTTT	CASSAGTGWLSGELFF